This record concerns one T cell receptor (beta chain) sequence. Participants spanned ages roughly 18 to 90 years and resided in 20 to 30 US areas. Participant-reported clinical history was the basis for cohort assignment. TCRdb's copy holds only in-frame clones and misses some; the assay was immunoSEQ multiplex PCR. The data show over 300,000 clones, approximately 87% seen once. This specimen comes from a study of blood T cell repertoires in COVID-19. Study-level information: Acute and convalescent COVID-19 samples came from the United States, Italy and Spain. T cells, B-cell-depleted T cells, or PBMCs supplied cDNA or gDNA.

J gave up 0 bases and V 6 bases, and 5 bases lay outside the gene matches. The germline V gene encodes CDR1 SNHLY and CDR2 FYNNEI. This CDR3 spans 14 amino acids. This TCR was recovered from a woman aged 25 to 45 with acute COVID-19. The chain couples TRBV2 to TRBJ2-7; 7 bases are shared with TRBD1. The material sequenced was PBMCs or T cells enriched from blood (not recorded which). The CDR3 loop reads CASRRQGNSYEQYF. The CDR3 DNA reads TGTGCCAGCAGGCGACAGGGTAACTCCTACGAGCAGTACTTC.